This is a list of T cell receptor beta chains from one sample in a study of identical twins. Via MiXCR, TCRdb re-called the 5' RACE reads, giving one row per CDR3 protein. The table lists about 570,000 distinct CDR3 sequences, 9% to 10% of them singletons. These sequences were also reported in another study, on yellow fever vaccine responses in identical twins.

The material sequenced was PBMCs. The receptors derive from a woman aged 18-30 years in good health. Each CDR3 is given with its conserved first and last residue. The order of the fields is V gene, clone size, CDR3 protein. Some rows mark clone size as missing; the rest say once, few, many or name a class of expanded clone.

TRBV5-1	-	CASSVIGRGQETQYF
TRBV15	few	CATSAPRNQPQHF
TRBV20-1	-	CSATPLGESYNGQFF
TRBV11-2	-	CASSLASRPNTQYF
TRBV7-9	many	CASSPQAGAYTQYF
TRBV6-2/TRBV6-3	few	CASSYRLGQANSYEQYF
TRBV12-3/TRBV12-4	few	CATLEFGSGSSDTQYF
TRBV20-1	-	CSANPPAGDYEQYF
TRBV20-1	few	CSARLNSRPYEQYF
TRBV11-2	few	CASSSLARTGELFF
TRBV5-1	-	CASSASGTSTDTQYF
TRBV7-6	-	CASSLNQDYEQYF
TRBV7-9	many	CASRDNREISYNEQFF
TRBV5-1	few	CASSLGTWEEDTQYF
TRBV28	few	CASRGLAGPYEQYF
TRBV20-1	-	CSARDGSGGDTDTQYF
TRBV7-9	-	CASSLDSTGRAKNIQYF
TRBV5-6	-	CASSFDTSTAETQYF
TRBV20-1	many	CSARSDWPSQPQHF
TRBV28	-	CASSLSFAQETQYF
TRBV7-3	-	CASSLGAGGREQFF
TRBV29-1	-	CSVAPGTGEVLETQYF
TRBV7-2	few	CASSSLVAGGGDTQYF
TRBV4-1	many	CASSQDDSAEAFF
TRBV7-3	many	CASSPRQGSTGELFF
TRBV29-1	-	CSVDLAGMGEQYF
TRBV7-4	few	CASSTPSGRTYEQYF
TRBV5-6	few	CASSRDRAFEKLFF
TRBV5-1	many	CARDRDGTEAFF
TRBV7-8	few	CASSLAQGIHEQYF
TRBV20-1	-	CSAGEGVREQYF
TRBV4-3	few	CASSPRIAGAYEQYF
TRBV18	few	CASSPGTGDVTQYF
TRBV15	many	CATSRGVGVGGRANEQFF
TRBV20-1	few	CSARDLGWGNTGELFF
TRBV6-1	few	CASRPGVLSYNEQFF
TRBV4-3	few	CASSQATSGRAEYEQYF
TRBV5-5	-	CASSQGGGWTEAFF
TRBV24-1	many	CATSDAGTGIRDQPQHF
TRBV18	many	CASSPASQGAAEQYF
TRBV5-1	few	CASSLFVDRGPGEQFF
TRBV7-9	-	CASSFYVDEQFF